This T cell receptor beta chain was sequenced for a study of OX40 agonist ivuxolimab in advanced cancers. The table came from immunoSEQ multiplex PCR; TCRdb's copy has only in-frame clones and leaves some out. The sample yields 60,000 to 70,000 clones, 70% to 90% seen once. Deletions cut 0 bases from V and 0 bases from J, with 9 bases between. Germline V lookup: CDR1 MNHEY, CDR2 SVGAGI. The CDR3 runs 16 residues. V gene TRBV6-5 combines with J gene TRBJ1-3, with D uncertain. The TCR comes from an adult with an advanced solid tumor such as melanoma, head and neck, liver or kidney cancer. Sequencing used CD4+ or CD8+ T cells sorted from blood, obtained in a trial of the OX40 agonist ivuxolimab. CDR3 region: CASSYSTANSGNTIYF. CDR3 coding DNA: TGTGCCAGCAGTTACTCTACGGCGAACTCTGGAAACACCATATATTTT.